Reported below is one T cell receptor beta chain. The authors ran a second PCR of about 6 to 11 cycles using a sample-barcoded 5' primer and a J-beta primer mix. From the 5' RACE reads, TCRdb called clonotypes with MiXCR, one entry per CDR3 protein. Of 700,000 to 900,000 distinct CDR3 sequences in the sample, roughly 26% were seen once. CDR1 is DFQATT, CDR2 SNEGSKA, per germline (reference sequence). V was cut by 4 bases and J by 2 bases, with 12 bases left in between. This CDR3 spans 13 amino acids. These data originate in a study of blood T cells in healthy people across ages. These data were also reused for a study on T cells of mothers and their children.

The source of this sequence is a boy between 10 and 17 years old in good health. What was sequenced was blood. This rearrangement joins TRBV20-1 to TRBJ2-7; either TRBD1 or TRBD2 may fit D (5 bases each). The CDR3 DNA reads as TGCAGTGCTAAGTGGGACGGGACCTACGAGCAGTACTTC. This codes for CSAKWDGTYEQYF.